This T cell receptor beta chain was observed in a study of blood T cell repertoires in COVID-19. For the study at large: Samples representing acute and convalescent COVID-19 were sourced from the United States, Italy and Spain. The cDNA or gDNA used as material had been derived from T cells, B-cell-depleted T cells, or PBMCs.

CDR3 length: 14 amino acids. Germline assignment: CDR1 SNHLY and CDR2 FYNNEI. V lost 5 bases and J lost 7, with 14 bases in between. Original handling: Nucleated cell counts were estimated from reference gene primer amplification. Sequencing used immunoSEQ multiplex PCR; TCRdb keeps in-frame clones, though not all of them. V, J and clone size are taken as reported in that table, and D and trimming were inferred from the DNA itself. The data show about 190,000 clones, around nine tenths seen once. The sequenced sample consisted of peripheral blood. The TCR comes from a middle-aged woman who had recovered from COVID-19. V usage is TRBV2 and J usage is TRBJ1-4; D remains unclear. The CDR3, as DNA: TGTGCCAGCAGTTCGGGGAATCCCAGTGAAAAACTGTTTTTT. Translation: CASSSGNPSEKLFF.